This T cell receptor beta chain came from a study of technical replicates of blood from a handful of donors. Trimming pared 4 bases from V and 3 bases from J, leaving 10 bases between. The CDR3 is 13 amino acids. Germline values: CDR1 LGHNA, CDR2 YNFKEQ. Sequencing used immunoSEQ multiplex PCR; TCRdb keeps in-frame clones, though not all of them. The sample carries 85,000 to 100,000 clones, approximately 95% recorded once. Sequences were obtained from T cells isolated from PBMCs. This rearrangement joins TRBV4-2 to TRBJ2-7; a weak D match, TRBD1 (5 bases). The TCR comes from a human donor in good health. The CDR3 region has the DNA TGTGCCAGCAGCCCACAGGTCGTCTACGAGCAGTACTTC. Translation gives CASSPQVVYEQYF.